This TCR beta chain derives from a study of sequential checkpoint blockade in melanoma. Study-level information: After both sequences, patients received maintenance nivolumab.

Sequencing was performed with immunoSEQ multiplex PCR; in TCRdb, only in-frame clones are kept and a portion is missing. The sample has around 26,000 clones; roughly 73% are singletons. Trimming removed 4 bases from V and 1 base from J; junction bases left unmatched: 1. The CDR3 runs 15 residues. Germline-derived CDR1 and CDR2 are MRHNA and SNTAGT. Treatment described: randomized to nivolumab then ipilimumab (arm A) or the reverse (arm B). DNA-damaging chemotherapy had not been given to any patient beforehand. From thawed PBMCs, live CD3+CD8+ cells negative for CD19 and CD56 were sorted. The chain uses TRBV6-4 and TRBJ2-2; 9 nucleotides match TRBD2. This sequence originates from a human donor with melanoma. The sequences come from CD8+ T cells sorted from blood (inferred from file names), collected from a patient given nivolumab and ipilimumab in sequence. The CDR3 loop is CASSVSGGNTGELFF. CDR3 sequence (DNA): TGTGCCAGCAGTGTTAGCGGGGGGAACACCGGGGAGCTGTTTTTT.